This T cell receptor beta chain stems from a study of Ad26.COV2.S vaccination and SARS-CoV-2 variants. Study summary: The donor belonged to the COV1001 Ad26.COV2.S trial arm. Recipients of Ad26.COV2.S got it intramuscularly, once or twice 56 days apart. Study-wide results and caveats: From the TCR breadth and depth analyses, total T cell responses may have been underestimated.

Data came from immunoSEQ multiplex PCR; TCRdb stores just in-frame clones and leaves some out. The sample carries around 400,000 clones, more than 80% recorded once. Stated treatment: about 20 received Ad26.COV2.S at low or high dose, single or two shots; about 5 received placebo; per-sample allocation not given. Repertoires come from day 63 after the first vaccine or placebo injection. The donor was a Boston adult aged 18-55 years. Germline V CDR1 and CDR2: SNHLY, FYNNEI. Unmatched junction bases numbered 11, after V lost 7 bases and J lost 4 bases. This CDR3 region has 15 residues. Of note for this clone: Its antigen remains unknown.

The receptor comes from a person aged 18-60 years who received the Ad26.COV2.S COVID-19 vaccine or a placebo. The rearrangement links TRBV2 to TRBJ2-7, with 9 bases matching TRBD1. The specimen comprised peripheral blood, sampled in a trial of Ad26.COV2.S vaccine versus placebo. As DNA, the CDR3 is TGTGCCAGCAACGAGGAACTGGGACAGGGATACGAGCAGTACTTC. Translation gives CASNEELGQGYEQYF.